The 27 T cell receptor beta chains presented below share a single source sample, sequenced in a study of blood T cell repertoires in COVID-19. The assay was immunoSEQ multiplex PCR, and TCRdb's table has in-frame clones only and misses some. The repertoire holds about 150,000 clones, with approximately 90% as singletons. The sequencing input was peripheral blood. These receptors all stem from a man aged 18 to 30 with COVID-19, enrolled during active disease.

The V call is TRBV19, the J call TRBJ1-1; D possibly corresponds to TRBD1 (5 bases). Trimming took 3 bases from V and 7 from J, leaving 9 bases between them. Germline loops: CDR1 LNHDA, CDR2 SQIVND (reference sequence). The CDR3 sequence is 12 residues long. The CDR3 DNA sequence: TGTGCCAGTAGTATTGGGACTTTTGAAGCTTTCTTT. It translates to CASSIGTFEAFF.

The sample holds a few counts of this clone. This chain links TRBV5-1 with TRBJ2-7; the D gene is possibly TRBD1 (5 bases). Trimming stripped 3 bases from V and 5 bases from J, with 21 bases between. CDR3 length equals 16 residues. Looked up from germline, CDR1 is SGHRS and CDR2 is YFSETQ. The CDR3 spells CASSSPDISPYHEQYF. As DNA, the CDR3 is TGCGCCAGCAGCTCCCCGGACATATCCCCCTATCACGAGCAGTACTTC. Full variable domain (outside the CDR3, taken from reference TRBV5-1 and TRBJ2-7): KAGVTQTPRYLIKTRGQQVTLSCSPISGHRSVSWYQQTPGQGLQFLFEYFSETQRNKGNFPGRFSGRQFSNSRSEMNVSTLELGDSALYLCASSSPDISPYHEQYFGPGTRLTVT.

The rearrangement joins TRBV7-2 to TRBJ1-5; tentatively, D is TRBD1 (6 bases). Germline-derived CDR1 and CDR2 are SGHTA and FQGNSA. The V gene lost 1 base and the J gene lost 10 bases, with 11 bases spanning the gap. This CDR3 comprises 13 residues. CDR3 DNA: TGTGCCAGCAGCTTAGGTCACAGGGACCCCCAGCATTTT. It translates to CASSLGHRDPQHF.

This chain links TRBV29-1 with TRBJ2-5; 9 bases are a match to TRBD1. There are 13 residues in the CDR3. The V gene's germline CDR1 is SQVTM and CDR2 ANQGSEA. Losses at the gene ends were 5 bases for V and 5 bases for J; bases not matched to a gene: 6. CDR3 in amino acids: CSVLQGAGETQYF. The CDR3 DNA sequence: TGCAGCGTTTTACAGGGGGCCGGGGAGACCCAGTACTTC.

V is TRBV19 and J is TRBJ1-1; D is uncertain. The germline CDR1 and CDR2 sequences are LNHDA and SQIVND (reference sequence). Trimming shortened V by 1 base and J by 8 bases, and 11 bases separated the two germline ends. The CDR3 contains 13 residues. In nucleotides, the CDR3 is TGTGCCAGTAGTATAGCCGCCCCGGGGGAAGCTTTCTTT. Its translation: CASSIAAPGEAFF.

This clone was found once. The V and J genes are TRBV28 and TRBJ1-2, with 9 positions matching TRBD1. The CDR3 runs 15 residues. V lost 0 bases to trimming and J lost 2 bases; unmatched junction nucleotides: 1. In germline, CDR1 is MDHEN, CDR2 SYDVKM. The CDR3 reads CASSLWDRGNYGYTF. Here the CDR3 DNA reads TGTGCCAGCAGTTTATGGGACAGGGGAAACTATGGCTACACCTTC.

A note on this clone: Its ends do not fully match the called genes, so a read error is possible. V and J are TRBV30 and TRBJ2-1; 10 bases fit TRBD1. This CDR3 spans 14 amino acids. The germline CDR1 and CDR2 sequences are GTSNPN and SVGIG (reference sequence). CDR3 protein: CAWIGQGVYYEQFF. The CDR3, as DNA: TGTGCCTGGATCGGACAGGGGGTCTACTATGAGCAGTTCTTC.

J is TRBJ2-2 and V is TRBV19; D may be TRBD1 (6 bases). This CDR3 contains 13 residues. The V gene lost 7 bases and the J gene lost 7 bases, with 13 bases spanning the gap. CDR1 is LNHDA and CDR2 is SQIVND in the germline V gene (reference sequence). CDR3 DNA: TGTGCCAGTACCAGGCGAGGGGGCGGGGAGCTGTTTTTT. As protein: CASTRRGGGELFF.

The gene calls are TRBV7-2 and TRBJ2-1, with 7 bases fitting TRBD2. Per the germline V gene, CDR1 is SGHTA and CDR2 is FQGNSA. This CDR3 has 13 residues. The junction had 5 bases not matched to a gene; V was cut back by 0 bases and J by 12 bases. In nucleotides, the CDR3 is TGTGCCAGCAGCTTAGCTGGGACTAAGGGGCAGTTCTTC. Translated, it gives CASSLAGTKGQFF.

The chain carries TRBV27 and TRBJ2-7; a possible D gene is TRBD2 (6 bases). The length of the CDR3 is 14 residues. With 4 bases removed from V and 3 bases from J, the gap between germline ends came to 13 bases. Germline CDR1 is MNHEY and CDR2 is SMNVEV (reference sequence). The CDR3 sequence is CASSSGGSRYEQYF. The CDR3, as DNA: TGTGCCAGCAGTTCCGGAGGGTCCCGCTACGAGCAGTACTTC.

The CDR3 nucleotides are TGTGCCAGCAGCGGGACTAGCGGGAGCGTAGAGACCCAGTACTTC. Protein sequence: CASSGTSGSVETQYF. This chain connects TRBV5-6 to TRBJ2-5; TRBD2 matches at 14 bases. This CDR3 contains 15 residues. The ends lost 4 bases at V and 4 bases at J; junction bases unmatched: 3. Per germline, CDR1 SGHDT and CDR2 YYEEEE.

The V call is TRBV14, the J call TRBJ1-1; D gene unclear. In germline, CDR1 is SGHDN, CDR2 FVKESK. V lost 4 bases to trimming and J lost 4 bases, with 10 bases between them. This CDR3 spans 13 amino acids. The CDR3 spells CASSLTPSTEAFF. CDR3 DNA sequence: TGTGCCAGCAGCCTCACCCCGAGCACTGAAGCTTTCTTT.

V gene TRBV10-1 combines with J gene TRBJ2-7, with D maybe TRBD1 (6 bases). Germline V gives CDR1 WNHNN, CDR2 SYGVQD (reference sequence). CDR3 length equals 13 residues. Between the trimmed V and J ends, which lost 4 bases and 1 base, there was a span of 8 bases. The CDR3 is CASSGDRSYEQYF. The CDR3 DNA reads as TGCGCCAGCAGTGGTGACAGGTCCTACGAGCAGTACTTC.

The rearrangement joins TRBV29-1 to TRBJ2-7, with D perhaps TRBD2 (6 bases). This CDR3 has 12 residues. Germline V gene sequence: CDR1 SQVTM, CDR2 ANQGSEA. Trimming cost V 2 bases and J 2 bases, with 7 bases left between them. The CDR3 nucleotides are TGCAGCGTTGAACTAGCGACCTACGAGCAGTACTTC. It encodes CSVELATYEQYF.

This clone was seen once. V usage is TRBV29-1 and J usage is TRBJ2-2; the D gene is possibly TRBD1 (6 bases). This CDR3 has 13 residues. Germline CDR1 reads SQVTM; CDR2 reads ANQGSEA. The ends were cut back, 4 bases at V and 3 bases at J, with 9 bases in the middle. CDR3 coding DNA: TGCAGCGTTGCACAGGGCCACACCGGGGAGCTGTTTTTT. It encodes CSVAQGHTGELFF.

In the case of this clone: Relative to the germline gene, one junction end is altered; a read error may explain this. The chain carries TRBV5-4 and TRBJ1-4, with 9 bases fitting TRBD1. Germline V gene sequence: CDR1 SGHNT, CDR2 YYREEE (reference sequence). This CDR3 spans 16 amino acids. In nucleotides, the CDR3 is TGTGCCAGCAGCCCCAAGACCGGGACAGGGAATGAAAAACTGCTTTTT. It yields the protein CASSPKTGTGNEKLLF.

This clone was seen just once. The chain has TRBV5-6 and TRBJ2-3; no clear D. V shed 2 bases and J shed 7 bases, with 14 bases lying between them. The germline V gene encodes CDR1 SGHDT and CDR2 YYEEEE. The CDR3 sequence is 14 residues long. CDR3 DNA sequence: TGTGCCAGCAGCTTTCGAATAGCTTGGTATACGCAGTATTTT. This gives the protein CASSFRIAWYTQYF.

The chain is built from TRBV4-3 and TRBJ2-1; 12 positions agree with TRBD2. Unmatched junction bases numbered 10, after V lost 1 base and J lost 9 bases. Germline CDR1 reads LGHNA; CDR2 reads YSLEER. This CDR3 is built from 17 residues. CDR3 protein: CASSQGLAGVFGSEQFF. Here the CDR3 DNA reads TGCGCCAGCAGCCAAGGACTAGCGGGAGTCTTTGGGAGTGAGCAGTTCTTC.

V gene TRBV11-2 combines with J gene TRBJ2-7; 9 bases are a match to TRBD2. Germline values: CDR1 SGHAT, CDR2 FQNNGV. Trimming at V came to 1 base and at J to 4 bases, leaving 5 bases not matched to a gene. This CDR3 is 15 amino acids long. CDR3 amino acids: CASSLAPTSGYEQYF. For the CDR3, the DNA is TGTGCCAGCAGCTTAGCCCCCACTAGCGGGTACGAGCAGTACTTC.

The rearrangement links TRBV12-3 or TRBV12-4 to TRBJ2-1; 11 nucleotides align to TRBD2. The CDR3 has 13 amino acids. V lost 5 bases, J lost 13 bases, and 7 bases stayed unmatched. CDR3 region: CASSPRTSGFQFF. CDR3 sequence (DNA): TGTGCCAGCAGTCCGAGGACTAGCGGGTTTCAGTTCTTC.

This sequence joins TRBV19 and TRBJ2-1; 12 bases line up with TRBD2. Germline loops: CDR1 LNHDA, CDR2 SQIVND (reference sequence). CDR3 length equals 16 residues. Trimming removed 3 bases from V and 15 bases from J; junction bases left unmatched: 15. The CDR3 DNA follows: TGTGCCAGTAGTATGATACTAGCGGGAGGCCCCCGAGGAGCGTTCTTC. It is translated as CASSMILAGGPRGAFF.

The V gene is TRBV27, the J gene TRBJ1-2, with a weak D call TRBD1 (6 bases). The V gene's germline CDR1 is MNHEY and CDR2 SMNVEV (reference sequence). This CDR3 is 13 amino acids long. V was clipped by 3 bases and J by 10 bases, with 15 bases between them. CDR3: CASSFAQGKDYTF. The CDR3 DNA reads TGTGCCAGCAGTTTCGCTCAGGGGAAGGACTACACCTTC.

The chain couples TRBV6-2 or TRBV6-3 to TRBJ2-7; 8 nucleotides match TRBD2. The CDR3 has 16 amino acids. V lost 0 bases, J lost 6 bases, and 10 bases stayed unmatched. Germline loops: CDR1 MNHEY, CDR2 SVGEGT. CDR3 region: CASSYSFPSGHFEQYF. CDR3 coding DNA: TGTGCCAGCAGTTACTCGTTTCCTAGCGGGCACTTCGAGCAGTACTTC.

As to this clone: Compared with germline, one end of the junction differs, possibly owing to a read error. The chain joins TRBV5-1 to TRBJ1-4, with TRBD1 matching 7 bases. CDR1 SGHRS and CDR2 YFSETQ come from the germline V gene. The CDR3 is 14 residues long. The CDR3 DNA is TGCGCCAGCAGCTTGGAACAGGGGTCTGAAAAACTGCTTTTT. Encoded protein: CASSLEQGSEKLLF.

The rearrangement uses TRBV29-1 and TRBJ1-1, with 7 bases identical to TRBD1. In germline, CDR1 is SQVTM, CDR2 ANQGSEA. The trim removed 7 bases at V and 11 bases at J, leaving 13 bases unmatched. This CDR3 spans 12 amino acids. CDR3 in amino acids: CSGSETGSEAFF. The CDR3 DNA follows: TGCAGCGGTAGCGAGACAGGGAGCGAGGCTTTCTTT.

This sequence joins TRBV5-5 and TRBJ2-5, with 8 bases fitting TRBD2. The V segment lost 4 bases and the J segment 3 bases; nucleotides outside the gene matches: 8. The CDR3 contains 15 residues. The V gene's germline CDR1 is SGHKS and CDR2 YYEKEE (reference sequence). The CDR3 coding sequence is TGTGCCAGCAGCAAAACCGGGACTAGGGAAGAGACCCAGTACTTC. Protein product: CASSKTGTREETQYF.

The chain has TRBV19 and TRBJ2-4; 10 bases match TRBD1. This CDR3 has 18 residues. The junction had 9 bases not matched to a gene; V was cut back by 1 base and J by 3 bases. Germline V gene lookup returns CDR1 LNHDA and CDR2 SQIVND (reference sequence). The CDR3 nucleotides are TGTGCCAGTAGTATAGCAAGGACAGGGGGGGTAAACAAAAACATTCAGTACTTC. It encodes CASSIARTGGVNKNIQYF.